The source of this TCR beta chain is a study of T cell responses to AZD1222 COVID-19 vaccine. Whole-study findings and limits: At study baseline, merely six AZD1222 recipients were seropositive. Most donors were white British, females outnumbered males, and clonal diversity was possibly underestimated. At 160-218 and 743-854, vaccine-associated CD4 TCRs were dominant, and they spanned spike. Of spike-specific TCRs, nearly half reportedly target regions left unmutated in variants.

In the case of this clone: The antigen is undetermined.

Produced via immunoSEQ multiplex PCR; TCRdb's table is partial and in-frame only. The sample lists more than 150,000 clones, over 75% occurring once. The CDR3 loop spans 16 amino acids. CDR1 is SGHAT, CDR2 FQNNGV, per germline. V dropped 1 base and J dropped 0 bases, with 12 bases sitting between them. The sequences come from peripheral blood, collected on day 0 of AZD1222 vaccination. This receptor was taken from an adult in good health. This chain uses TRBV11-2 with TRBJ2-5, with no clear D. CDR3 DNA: TGTGCCAGCAGCTTAGTTCGGCCAGTTGACCAAGAGACCCAGTACTTC. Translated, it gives CASSLVRPVDQETQYF.